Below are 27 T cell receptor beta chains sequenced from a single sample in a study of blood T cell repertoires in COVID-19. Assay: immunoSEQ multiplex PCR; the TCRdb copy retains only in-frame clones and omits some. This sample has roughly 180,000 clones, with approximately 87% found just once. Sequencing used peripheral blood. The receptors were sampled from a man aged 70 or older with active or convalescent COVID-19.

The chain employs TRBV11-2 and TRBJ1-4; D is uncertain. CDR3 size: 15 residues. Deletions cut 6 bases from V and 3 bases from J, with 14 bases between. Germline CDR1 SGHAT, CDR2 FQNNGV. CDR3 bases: TGTGCCAGCAGGCCGACACGGCTGCCTAATGAAAAACTGTTTTTT. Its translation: CASRPTRLPNEKLFF.

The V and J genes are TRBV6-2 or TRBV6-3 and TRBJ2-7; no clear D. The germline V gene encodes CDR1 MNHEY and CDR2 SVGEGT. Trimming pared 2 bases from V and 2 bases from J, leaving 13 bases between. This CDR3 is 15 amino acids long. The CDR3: CASSYVFDYTYEQYF. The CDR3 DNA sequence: TGTGCCAGCAGTTACGTTTTCGATTACACCTACGAGCAGTACTTC.

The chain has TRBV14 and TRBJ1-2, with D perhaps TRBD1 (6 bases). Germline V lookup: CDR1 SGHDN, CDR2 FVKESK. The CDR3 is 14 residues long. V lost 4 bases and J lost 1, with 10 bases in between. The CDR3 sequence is CASSRTAFNYGYTF. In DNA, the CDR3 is TGTGCCAGCAGCCGGACAGCTTTTAACTATGGCTACACCTTC.

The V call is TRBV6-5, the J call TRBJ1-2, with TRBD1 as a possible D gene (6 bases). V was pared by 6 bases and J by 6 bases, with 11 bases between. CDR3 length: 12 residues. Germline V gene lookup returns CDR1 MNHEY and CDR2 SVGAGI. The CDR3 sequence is CASSRTENGYTF. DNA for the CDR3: TGTGCCAGCAGCAGGACAGAAAATGGCTACACCTTC.

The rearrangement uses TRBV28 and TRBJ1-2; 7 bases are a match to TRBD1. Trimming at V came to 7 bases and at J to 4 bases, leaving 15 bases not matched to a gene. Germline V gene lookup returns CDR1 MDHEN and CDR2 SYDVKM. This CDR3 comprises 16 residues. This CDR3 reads CASNSKISRDSYGYTF. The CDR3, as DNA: TGTGCCAGCAACTCGAAGATTTCCCGGGACAGCTATGGCTACACCTTC.

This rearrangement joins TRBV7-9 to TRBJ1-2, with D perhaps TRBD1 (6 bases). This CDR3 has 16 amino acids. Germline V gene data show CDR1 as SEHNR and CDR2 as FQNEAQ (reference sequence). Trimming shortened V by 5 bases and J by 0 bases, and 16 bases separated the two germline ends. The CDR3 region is CASSPSDRFPNYGYTF. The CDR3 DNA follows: TGTGCCAGCAGCCCCTCGGACAGATTTCCTAACTATGGCTACACCTTC.

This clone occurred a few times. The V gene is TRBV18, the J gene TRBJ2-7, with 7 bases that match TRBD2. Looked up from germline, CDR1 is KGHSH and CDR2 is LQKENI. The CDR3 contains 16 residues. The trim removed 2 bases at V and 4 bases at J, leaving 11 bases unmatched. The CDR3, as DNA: TGTGCCAGCTCACCAGGCGGGAGTCTTACTTCGTACGAGCAGTACTTC. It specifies CASSPGGSLTSYEQYF.

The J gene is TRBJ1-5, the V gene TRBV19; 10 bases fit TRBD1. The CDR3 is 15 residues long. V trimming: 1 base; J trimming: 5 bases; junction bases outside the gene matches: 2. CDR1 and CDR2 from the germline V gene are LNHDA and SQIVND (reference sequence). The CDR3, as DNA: TGTGCCAGTAGTATAGGGACAGGGGGAGATCAGCCCCAGCATTTT. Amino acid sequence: CASSIGTGGDQPQHF.

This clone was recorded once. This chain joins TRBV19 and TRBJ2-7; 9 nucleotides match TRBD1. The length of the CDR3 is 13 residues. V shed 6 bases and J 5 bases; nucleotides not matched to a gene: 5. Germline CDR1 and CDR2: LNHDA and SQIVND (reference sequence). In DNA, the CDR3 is TGTGCCAGTAGCCCACGGACAGGGGACGAGCAGTACTTC. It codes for CASSPRTGDEQYF.

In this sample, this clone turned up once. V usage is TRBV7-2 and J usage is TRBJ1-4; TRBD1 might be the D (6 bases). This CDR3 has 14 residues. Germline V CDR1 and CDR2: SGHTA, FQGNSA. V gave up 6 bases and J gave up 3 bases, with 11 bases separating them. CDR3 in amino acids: CASSFNRANEKLFF. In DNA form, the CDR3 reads TGTGCCAGCAGTTTCAACAGGGCTAATGAAAAACTGTTTTTT.

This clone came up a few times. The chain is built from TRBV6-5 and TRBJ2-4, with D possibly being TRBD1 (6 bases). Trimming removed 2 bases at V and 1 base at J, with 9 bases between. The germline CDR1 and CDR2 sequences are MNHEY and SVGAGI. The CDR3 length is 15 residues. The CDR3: CASSYERGAKNIQYF. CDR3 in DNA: TGTGCCAGCAGTTACGAGAGGGGGGCCAAAAACATTCAGTACTTC.

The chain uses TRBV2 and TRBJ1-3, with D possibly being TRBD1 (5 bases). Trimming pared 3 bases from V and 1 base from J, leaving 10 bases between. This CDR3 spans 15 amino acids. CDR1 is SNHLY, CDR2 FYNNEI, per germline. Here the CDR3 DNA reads TGTGCCAGCAGTGAGGGGCCGTTGTCTGGAAACACCATATATTTT. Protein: CASSEGPLSGNTIYF.

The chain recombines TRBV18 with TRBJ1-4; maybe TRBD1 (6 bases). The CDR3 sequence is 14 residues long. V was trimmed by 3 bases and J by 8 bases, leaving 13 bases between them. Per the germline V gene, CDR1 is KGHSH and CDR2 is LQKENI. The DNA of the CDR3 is TGTGCCAGCTCACCGAAGGGGGTTTCGGAAAAACTGTTTTTT. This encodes CASSPKGVSEKLFF.

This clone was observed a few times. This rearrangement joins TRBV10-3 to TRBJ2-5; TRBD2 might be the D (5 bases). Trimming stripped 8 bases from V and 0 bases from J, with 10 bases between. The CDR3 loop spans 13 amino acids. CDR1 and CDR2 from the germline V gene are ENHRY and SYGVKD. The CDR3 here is CAIGSDYQETQYF. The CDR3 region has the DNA TGTGCCATCGGATCGGACTACCAAGAGACCCAGTACTTC.

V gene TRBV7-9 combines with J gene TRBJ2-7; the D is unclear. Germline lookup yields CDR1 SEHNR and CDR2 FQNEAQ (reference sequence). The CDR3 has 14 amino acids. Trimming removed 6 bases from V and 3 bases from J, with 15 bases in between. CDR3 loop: CASSPPSVVYEQYF. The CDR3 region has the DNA TGTGCCAGCAGTCCCCCCTCGGTCGTCTACGAGCAGTACTTC. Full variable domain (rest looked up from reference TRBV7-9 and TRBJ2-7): DTGVSQNPRHKITKRGQNVTFRCDPISEHNRLYWYRQTLGQGPEFLTYFQNEAQLEKSRLLSDRFSAERPKGSFSTLEIQRTEQGDSAMYLCASSPPSVVYEQYFGPGTRLTVT.

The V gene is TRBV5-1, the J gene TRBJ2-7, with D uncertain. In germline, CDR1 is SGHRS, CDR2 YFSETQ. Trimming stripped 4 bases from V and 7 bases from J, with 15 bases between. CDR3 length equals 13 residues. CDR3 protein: CASSLDRPGEQYF. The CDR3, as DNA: TGCGCCAGCAGCCTCGACCGGCCCGGGGAGCAGTACTTC.

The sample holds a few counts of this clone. In DNA form, the CDR3 reads TGTGCCAGCAGCTACACGGGTGATGAGCGAGATACGCAGTATTTT. As protein: CASSYTGDERDTQYF. The V and J genes are TRBV7-2 and TRBJ2-3; D not certain. Trimming took 4 bases from V and 5 from J, leaving 16 bases between them. The CDR3 runs 15 residues. The V gene's germline CDR1 is SGHTA and CDR2 FQGNSA.

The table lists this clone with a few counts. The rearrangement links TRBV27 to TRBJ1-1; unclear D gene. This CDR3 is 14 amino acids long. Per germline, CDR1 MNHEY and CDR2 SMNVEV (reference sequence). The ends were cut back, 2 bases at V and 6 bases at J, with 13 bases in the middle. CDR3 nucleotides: TGTGCCAGCAGTTTACGAGGGTTGACCGCTGAAGCTTTCTTT. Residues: CASSLRGLTAEAFF.

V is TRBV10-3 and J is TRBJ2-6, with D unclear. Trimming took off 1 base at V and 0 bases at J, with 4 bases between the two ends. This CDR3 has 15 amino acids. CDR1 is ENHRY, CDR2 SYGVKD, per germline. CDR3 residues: CAISEWASGANVLTF. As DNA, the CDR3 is TGTGCCATCAGTGAGTGGGCCTCTGGGGCCAACGTCCTGACTTTC.

CDR3 coding DNA: TGTGCCAGCAGCTTGGCGGGACTAGCTGGGCCCCAAGAGACCCAGTACTTC. Translating gives CASSLAGLAGPQETQYF. The gene calls are TRBV7-6 and TRBJ2-5; 9 bases line up with TRBD2. The CDR3 loop spans 17 amino acids. The V segment lost 3 bases and the J segment 1 base; nucleotides outside the gene matches: 9. Germline CDR1 SGHVS, CDR2 FNYEAQ.

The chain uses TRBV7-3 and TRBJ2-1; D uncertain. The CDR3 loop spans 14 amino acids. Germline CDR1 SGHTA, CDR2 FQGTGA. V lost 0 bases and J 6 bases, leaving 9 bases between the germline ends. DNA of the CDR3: TGTGCCAGCAGCTTAACTCAAACTCCCAATGAGCAGTTCTTC. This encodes CASSLTQTPNEQFF.

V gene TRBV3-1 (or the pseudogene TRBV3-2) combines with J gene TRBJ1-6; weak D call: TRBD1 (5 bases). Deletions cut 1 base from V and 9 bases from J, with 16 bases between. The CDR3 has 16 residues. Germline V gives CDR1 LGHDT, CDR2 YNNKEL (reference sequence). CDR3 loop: CASSQGIGGLASPLHF. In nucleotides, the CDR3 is TGTGCCAGCAGCCAAGGCATCGGGGGACTGGCTTCACCCCTCCACTTT.

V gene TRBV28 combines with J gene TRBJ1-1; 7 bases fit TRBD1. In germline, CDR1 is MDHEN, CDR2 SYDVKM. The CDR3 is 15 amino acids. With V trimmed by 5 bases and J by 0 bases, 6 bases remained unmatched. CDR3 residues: CASSSLGTVNTEAFF. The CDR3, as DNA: TGTGCCAGCAGTAGTCTCGGGACAGTGAACACTGAAGCTTTCTTT.

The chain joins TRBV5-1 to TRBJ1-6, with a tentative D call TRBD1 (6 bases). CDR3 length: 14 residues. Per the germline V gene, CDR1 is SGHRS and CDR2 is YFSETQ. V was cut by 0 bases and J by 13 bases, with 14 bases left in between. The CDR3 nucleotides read TGCGCCAGCAGCTTGGGGTCAGGGGCGGCGCCCCTCCACTTT. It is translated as CASSLGSGAAPLHF.

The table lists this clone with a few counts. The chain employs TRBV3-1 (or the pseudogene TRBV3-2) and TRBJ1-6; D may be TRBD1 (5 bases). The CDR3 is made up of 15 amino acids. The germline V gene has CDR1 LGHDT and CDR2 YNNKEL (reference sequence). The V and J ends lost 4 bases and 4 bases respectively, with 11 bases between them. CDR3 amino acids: CASSPGGGYNSPLHF. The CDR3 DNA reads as TGTGCCAGCAGCCCCGGGGGGGGGTATAATTCACCCCTCCACTTT.

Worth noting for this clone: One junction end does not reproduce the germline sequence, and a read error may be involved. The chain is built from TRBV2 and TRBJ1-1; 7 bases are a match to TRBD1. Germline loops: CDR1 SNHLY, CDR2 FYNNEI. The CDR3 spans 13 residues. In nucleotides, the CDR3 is TGTGCCAGCAGTGGGGGGCCCGTGGGACAGATAATCTTT. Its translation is CASSGGPVGQIIF.

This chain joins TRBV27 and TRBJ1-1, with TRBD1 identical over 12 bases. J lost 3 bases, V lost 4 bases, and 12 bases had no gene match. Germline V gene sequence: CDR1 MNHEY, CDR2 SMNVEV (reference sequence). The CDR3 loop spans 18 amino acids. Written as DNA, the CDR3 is TGTGCCAGCAGTTCCCTCGGGGGGACAGGGGGCGAGGACACTGAAGCTTTCTTT. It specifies CASSSLGGTGGEDTEAFF.